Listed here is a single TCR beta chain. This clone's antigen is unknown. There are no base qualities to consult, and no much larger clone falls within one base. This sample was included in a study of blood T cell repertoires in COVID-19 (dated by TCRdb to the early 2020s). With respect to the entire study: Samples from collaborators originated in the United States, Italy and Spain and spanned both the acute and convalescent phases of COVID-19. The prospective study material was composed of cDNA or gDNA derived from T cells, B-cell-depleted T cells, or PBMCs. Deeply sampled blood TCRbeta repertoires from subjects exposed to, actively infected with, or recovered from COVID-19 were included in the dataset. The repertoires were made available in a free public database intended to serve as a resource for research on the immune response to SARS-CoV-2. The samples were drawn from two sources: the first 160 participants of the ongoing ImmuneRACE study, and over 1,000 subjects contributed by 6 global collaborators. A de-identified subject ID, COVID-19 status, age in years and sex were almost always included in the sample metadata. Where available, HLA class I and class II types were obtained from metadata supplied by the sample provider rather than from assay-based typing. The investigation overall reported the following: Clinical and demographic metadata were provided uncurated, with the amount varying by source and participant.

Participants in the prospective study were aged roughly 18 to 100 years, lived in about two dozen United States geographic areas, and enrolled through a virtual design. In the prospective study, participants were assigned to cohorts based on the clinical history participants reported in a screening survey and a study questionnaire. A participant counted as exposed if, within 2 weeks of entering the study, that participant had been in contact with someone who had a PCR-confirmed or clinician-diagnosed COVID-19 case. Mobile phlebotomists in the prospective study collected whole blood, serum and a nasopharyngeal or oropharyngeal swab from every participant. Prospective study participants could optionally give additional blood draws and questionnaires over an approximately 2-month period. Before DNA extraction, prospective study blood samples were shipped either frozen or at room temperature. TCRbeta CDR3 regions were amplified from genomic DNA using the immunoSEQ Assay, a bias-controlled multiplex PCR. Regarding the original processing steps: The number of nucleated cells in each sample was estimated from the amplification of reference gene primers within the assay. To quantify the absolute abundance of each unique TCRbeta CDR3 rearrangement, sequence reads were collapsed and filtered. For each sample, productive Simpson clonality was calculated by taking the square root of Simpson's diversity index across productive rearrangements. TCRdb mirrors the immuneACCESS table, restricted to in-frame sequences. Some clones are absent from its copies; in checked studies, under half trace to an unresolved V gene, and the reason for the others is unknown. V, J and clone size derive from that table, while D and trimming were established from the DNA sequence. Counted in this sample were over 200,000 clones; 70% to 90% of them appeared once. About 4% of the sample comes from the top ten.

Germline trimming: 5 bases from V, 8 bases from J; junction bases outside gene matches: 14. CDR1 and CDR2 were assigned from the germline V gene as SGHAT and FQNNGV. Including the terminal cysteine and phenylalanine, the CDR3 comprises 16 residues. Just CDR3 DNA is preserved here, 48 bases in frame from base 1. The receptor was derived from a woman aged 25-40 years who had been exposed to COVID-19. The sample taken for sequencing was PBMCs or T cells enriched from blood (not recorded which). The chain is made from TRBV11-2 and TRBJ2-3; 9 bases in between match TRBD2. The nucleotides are TGTGCCAGCAGCGTACAGGGGACTAGCCGCCGAGGTACGCAGTATTTT. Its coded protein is CASSVQGTSRRGTQYF.